What follows are 5 T cell receptor beta chains derived from one specimen sequenced in a study of CD8+ T cells in alopecia areata (dated 2018 in TCRdb). The time point label on this specimen signifies: baseline before oral tofacitinib. Libraries were prepared through the immunoSEQ multiplex PCR assay. To provide template for TCR sequencing, every sample had RNA extracted and reverse transcribed into cDNA. This is the immuneACCESS table as TCRdb keeps it, with only in-frame sequences that have V and J called. A part of the clones is gone; compared with another copy, unresolved V genes explain less than half, and the rest is unexplained. The sample data list about 180,000 clones, and over 55% of these were observed just once. About 1.7% of the sample goes to the ten largest clones. The sample in question was CD4+ T cells sorted from blood, obtained at week 0. The receptors shown here come from a human donor with alopecia areata.

This chain uses TRBV27 with TRBJ2-2; TRBD1 might be the D (6 bases). This CDR3 has 15 residues. Trimming removed 5 bases from V and 0 bases from J, with 10 bases in between. Per germline, CDR1 MNHEY and CDR2 SMNVEV (reference sequence). Here the CDR3 DNA reads TGTGCCAGCAGTGGGGGCAGGACGAACACCGGGGAGCTGTTTTTT. This codes for CASSGGRTNTGELFF.

This clone has only a few counts. This chain uses TRBV30 with TRBJ2-5, with a possible D match to TRBD2 (7 bases). CDR1 GTSNPN and CDR2 SVGIG come from the germline V gene (reference sequence). Trimming shortened V by 0 bases and J by 4 bases, and 12 bases separated the two germline ends. This CDR3 spans 14 amino acids. In nucleotides, the CDR3 is TGTGCCTGGAGTGTCGGGGGGCGCGGAGAGACCCAGTACTTC. Protein sequence: CAWSVGGRGETQYF.

The chain uses TRBV29-1 and TRBJ1-1; D is unresolved. V lost 5 bases to trimming and J lost 0 bases, with 13 bases between them. CDR3 size: 14 residues. Germline V gene sequence: CDR1 SQVTM, CDR2 ANQGSEA. Here the CDR3 DNA reads TGCAGCGTTCCCACCCCTCCTATGAACACTGAAGCTTTCTTT. Encoded protein: CSVPTPPMNTEAFF.

This clone was seen only a few times. This chain connects TRBV9 to TRBJ2-6, with D unresolved. The CDR3 consists of 19 residues. The V end was cut by 4 bases, the J end by 0 bases, with 20 bases between. Germline-derived CDR1 and CDR2 are SGDLS and YYNGEE. CDR3 amino acids: CASSLGPFSSSSGANVLTF. In DNA form, the CDR3 reads TGTGCCAGCAGCCTCGGGCCTTTTTCTTCTAGCTCTGGGGCCAACGTCCTGACTTTC.

Worth noting for this clone: This sample also contains other DNA sequences that code for the same CDR3. The rearrangement joins TRBV29-1 to TRBJ1-2, with D hard to call. V was pared by 3 bases and J by 1 base, with 0 bases between. Germline CDR1 is SQVTM and CDR2 is ANQGSEA. The CDR3 is 10 amino acids. In nucleotides, the CDR3 is TGCAGCGTTGATAACTATGGCTACACCTTC. Translated, it gives CSVDNYGYTF.